This TCR beta chain was sequenced in a study of cytomegalovirus exposure and HLA in healthy donors. The study sampled nominally healthy donors, though unrecorded immune exposures were likely. PCR was performed using 60 Vbeta and 13 Jbeta primers. Only in-frame clones appear in the TCRdb table, and some are missing; sequencing was by immunoSEQ multiplex PCR. The top ten clones hold roughly 9.9% of a sample with 110,000 to 150,000 clones, around four fifths of them seen once. This TCR came from a woman aged 60-70 years in good health and CMV-seropositive. The sequencing sample was made of PBMCs.

CDR3: CAWADRDEQYF. The CDR3 DNA reads TGTGCCTGGGCTGACAGGGACGAGCAGTACTTC. The chain uses TRBV30 and TRBJ2-7; the match to TRBD1 covers 7 bases. This CDR3 is 11 amino acids long. CDR1 GTSNPN and CDR2 SVGIG come from the germline V gene (reference sequence). V shed 5 bases and J 5 bases; nucleotides not matched to a gene: 3.